This T cell receptor (beta chain) stems from a study of CD8+ T cells in alopecia areata. Across the study: Percentage of affected scalp area was the basis on which treated patients' severity was scored.

Trimming cost V 6 bases and J 1 base, with 12 bases left between them. This CDR3 is 14 amino acids long. Germline V lookup: CDR1 WSHSY, CDR2 SAAADI. As the sequencing template, cDNA was produced by extracting RNA and reverse transcribing it. The table came from immunoSEQ multiplex PCR; TCRdb's copy has only in-frame clones and leaves some out. Of approximately 150,000 clones listed, around 83% were seen once; the top ten hold roughly 13%. The treatment here: oral pan-JAK inhibitor, 5-10 mg twice daily. Alopecia areata patients provided lesional scalp punch biopsies and peripheral blood, both collected for the study.

The clonotype comes from a human donor with alopecia areata. The V gene is TRBV10-2, the J gene TRBJ1-1; D is perhaps TRBD1 (5 bases). The material was CD8+ T cells sorted from blood, obtained at week 4, from a patient treated with tofacitinib. For the CDR3, the DNA is TGCGCCAGCAGACCAGGAGGGGCGAACACTGAAGCTTTCTTT. It codes for CASRPGGANTEAFF.